These 12 T cell receptor beta chains share one sample of origin, sequenced in a study of T cells in Graves' hyperthyroidism and ophthalmopathy. Amplification yielded TCR beta CDR3 regions, with RNA transcripts as the source. In the first-round RT-PCR of the TCR CDR3, the HTBI primer set was used. TCRdb re-called the multiplex PCR reads through MiXCR, storing one row per CDR3 protein. The sample has about 560,000 distinct CDR3 sequences; about 15% are singletons. Sequencing was carried out using blood. The receptor source for this set is a woman aged 30 to 39 with Graves' hyperthyroidism.

Worth noting for this clonotype: A much larger clone differs from this one at a single base, so this may be a read error. V is TRBV24-1 and J is TRBJ1-6, with a weak D call TRBD1 (5 bases). The CDR3 covers 14 residues. The V end was cut by 12 bases, the J end by 9 bases, with 20 bases between. CDR1 and CDR2 from the germline V gene are KGHDR and SFDVKD. The CDR3, as DNA: TGTGCCCCGTCCTCCGGGACCACGGGTTCACCCCTCCACTTT. Protein sequence: CAPSSGTTGSPLHF.

This clonotype was counted between two and nine times. The chain is built from TRBV5-6 and TRBJ2-1, with D maybe TRBD1 (6 bases). CDR1 is SGHDT, CDR2 YYEEEE, per germline. This CDR3 has 13 residues. Trimming stripped 1 base from V and 9 bases from J, with 11 bases between. In nucleotides, the CDR3 is TGTGCCAGCAGCTTGATACAGGGCAGTGAGCAGTTCTTC. It yields the protein CASSLIQGSEQFF.

This clonotype was seen at least ten times. The V call is TRBV6-1, the J call TRBJ2-7; D may correspond to TRBD1 or TRBD2 (5 bases each). Trimming left V 6 bases short and J 0 bases short, with 9 bases between. This CDR3 spans 13 amino acids. Germline V gene lookup returns CDR1 MNHNS and CDR2 SASEGT. CDR3 residues: CASRRGNSYEQYF. In DNA, the CDR3 is TGTGCCAGCAGGAGGGGAAACTCCTACGAGCAGTACTTC.

This clonotype was seen a handful of times. V and J are TRBV29-1 and TRBJ2-1; no reliable D call. Germline CDR1 reads SQVTM; CDR2 reads ANQGSEA. Trimming removed 3 bases from V and 0 bases from J, with 9 bases in between. The CDR3 covers 14 residues. CDR3 sequence reads: CSVELGFSYNEQFF. Written as DNA, the CDR3 is TGCAGCGTTGAGCTGGGATTCTCCTACAATGAGCAGTTCTTC.

In this sample, this clonotype turned up many times. This rearrangement joins TRBV20-1 to TRBJ2-5; D remains ambiguous. Between the trimmed V and J ends, which lost 1 base and 5 bases, there was a span of 8 bases. CDR1 DFQATT and CDR2 SNEGSKA come from the germline V gene (reference sequence). The CDR3 consists of 12 residues. The CDR3 nucleotides read TGCAGTGCTAGAGCCAGATATGAGACCCAGTACTTC. Translated, it gives CSARARYETQYF.

The chain recombines TRBV19 with TRBJ2-1; 8 bases match TRBD2. The CDR3 runs 16 residues. Germline CDR1 and CDR2: LNHDA and SQIVND (reference sequence). J lost 1 base, V lost 2 bases, and 4 bases had no gene match. DNA of the CDR3: TGTGCCAGTAGTATAATCCTAGCGGGTTCCTACAATGAGCAGTTCTTC. Its translation is CASSIILAGSYNEQFF.

This sequence joins TRBV5-1 and TRBJ2-1; 11 bases are shared with TRBD2. The CDR3 runs 15 residues. The germline V gene has CDR1 SGHRS and CDR2 YFSETQ. V was pared by 3 bases and J by 4 bases, with 3 bases of the junction left unmatched. CDR3 nucleotides: TGCGCCAGCAGCTCGACTAGCGGGATATACAATGAGCAGTTCTTC. Translated, it gives CASSSTSGIYNEQFF.

This clonotype appeared a few times. This rearrangement joins TRBV6-5 to TRBJ2-7; D may be TRBD1 or TRBD2 (5 bases each). The CDR3 length is 14 residues. V lost 1 base and J lost 1, with 8 bases in between. From germline, CDR1 is MNHEY and CDR2 SVGAGI. The CDR3 here is CASSYFGGSYEQYF. Here the CDR3 DNA reads TGTGCCAGCAGTTACTTTGGGGGTTCCTACGAGCAGTACTTC.

At least ten counts were recorded for this clonotype. The CDR3 region is CAWSVRIYEQYF. DNA of the CDR3: TGTGCCTGGAGTGTACGGATCTACGAGCAGTACTTC. The chain combines TRBV30 with TRBJ2-7; D is uncertain. Between the trimmed V and J ends, which lost 0 bases and 3 bases, there was a span of 6 bases. Germline assignment: CDR1 GTSNPN and CDR2 SVGIG (reference sequence). The CDR3 covers 12 residues.

This clonotype was observed at least ten times. The chain joins TRBV7-2 to TRBJ1-1; D not certain. Trimming removed 1 base from V and 2 bases from J, with 11 bases in between. Germline values: CDR1 SGHTA, CDR2 FQGNSA. This CDR3 contains 15 residues. For the CDR3, the DNA is TGTGCCAGCAGCTTAGAACTGAACCCTAACACTGAAGCTTTCTTT. Translation: CASSLELNPNTEAFF.

This clonotype was recorded a few times. CDR3 residues: CAWTRRKTYNEQFF. The CDR3 region has the DNA TGTGCCTGGACTCGCAGGAAGACCTACAATGAGCAGTTCTTC. V is TRBV30 and J is TRBJ2-1; D gene ambiguous. The CDR3 runs 14 residues. The V and J ends lost 4 bases and 2 bases respectively, with 12 bases between them. CDR1 and CDR2 (germline): GTSNPN, SVGIG (reference sequence).

V and J are TRBV6-2 or TRBV6-3 and TRBJ1-6; perhaps TRBD1 as D (6 bases). CDR3 length: 15 amino acids. V was shortened by 6 bases and J by 5 bases, with 14 bases between the two germline ends. In germline, CDR1 is MNHEY, CDR2 SVGEGT. The CDR3 bases are TGTGCCAGCAGGCCCACGGACAGAAATAATTCACCCCTCCACTTT. It specifies CASRPTDRNNSPLHF.